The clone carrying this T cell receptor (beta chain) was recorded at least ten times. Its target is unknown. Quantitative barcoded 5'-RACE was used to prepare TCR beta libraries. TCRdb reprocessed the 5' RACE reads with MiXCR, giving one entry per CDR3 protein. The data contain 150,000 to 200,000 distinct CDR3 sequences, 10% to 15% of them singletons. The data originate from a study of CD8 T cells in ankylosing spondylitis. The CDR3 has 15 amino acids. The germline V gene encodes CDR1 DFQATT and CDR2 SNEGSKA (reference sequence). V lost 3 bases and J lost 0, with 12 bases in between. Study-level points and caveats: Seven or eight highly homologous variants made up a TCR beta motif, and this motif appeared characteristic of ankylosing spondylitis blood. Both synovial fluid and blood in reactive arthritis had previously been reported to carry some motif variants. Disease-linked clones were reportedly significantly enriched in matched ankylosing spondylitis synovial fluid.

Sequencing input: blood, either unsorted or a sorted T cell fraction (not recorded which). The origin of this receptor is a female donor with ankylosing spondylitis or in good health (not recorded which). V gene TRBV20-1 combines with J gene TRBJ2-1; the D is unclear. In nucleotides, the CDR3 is TGCAGTGCTAGGGACCCAGGTAGCTCCTACAATGAGCAGTTCTTC. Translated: CSARDPGSSYNEQFF.